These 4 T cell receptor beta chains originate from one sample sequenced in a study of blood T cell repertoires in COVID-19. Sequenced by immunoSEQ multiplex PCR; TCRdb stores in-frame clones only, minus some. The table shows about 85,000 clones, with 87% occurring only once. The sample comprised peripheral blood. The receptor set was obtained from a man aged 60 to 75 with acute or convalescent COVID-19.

Here the CDR3 reads CASSQVLGGGAYEQYF. In DNA, the CDR3 is TGCGCCAGCAGCCAAGTCTTGGGGGGGGGTGCCTACGAGCAGTACTTC. The genes are TRBV4-1 and TRBJ2-7; 7 positions match TRBD2. The CDR3 covers 16 residues. V shed 1 base and J 2 bases; nucleotides not matched to a gene: 8. Germline loops: CDR1 MGHRA, CDR2 YSYEKL.

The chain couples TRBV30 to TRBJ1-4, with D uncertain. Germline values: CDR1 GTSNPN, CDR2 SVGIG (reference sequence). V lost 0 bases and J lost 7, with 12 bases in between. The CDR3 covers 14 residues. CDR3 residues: CAWSVRGIGEKLFF. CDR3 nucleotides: TGTGCCTGGAGTGTACGAGGGATCGGTGAAAAACTGTTTTTT.

CDR3 region: CASSVAVERGGSTDTQYF. CDR3 coding DNA: TGTGCCAGCAGCGTAGCGGTAGAGCGGGGGGGGTCCACAGATACGCAGTATTTT. This chain joins TRBV9 and TRBJ2-3; TRBD2 matches at 10 bases. Per the germline V gene, CDR1 is SGDLS and CDR2 is YYNGEE. V dropped 0 bases and J dropped 2; count of bases not matched to a gene: 9. CDR3 length: 18 residues.

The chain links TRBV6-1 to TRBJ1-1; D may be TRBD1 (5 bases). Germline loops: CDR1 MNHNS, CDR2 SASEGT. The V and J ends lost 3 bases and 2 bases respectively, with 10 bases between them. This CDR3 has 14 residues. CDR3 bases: TGTGCCAGCAGTGAGGGGGGGAAAAACACTGAAGCTTTCTTT. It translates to CASSEGGKNTEAFF.